What follows is one TCR beta chain and its context. This clonotype has a single count. Its antigen is currently not known. Base qualities are not provided; no much larger clone lies one nucleotide away. One read alone is a weak basis. The sample is drawn from a study of regulatory T cells in long-lasting Graves disease (dated by TCRdb to the early 2020s). Describing the broader study: Persistent Graves' disease was defined as antithyroid drug treatment for over 5 years with persistently positive TSH receptor autoantibodies. Persistent Graves' disease patients were compared with newly diagnosed Graves' disease patients by peripheral blood TCR sequencing and RNA sequencing. The study took place in China and was registered as a clinical trial. A total of around 35 samples underwent TCR sequencing: about 13 from persistent and roughly 20 from newly diagnosed Graves' disease patients. Persistent Graves' disease patients in the clinical cohort had taken antithyroid drugs for around 11 years on average.

Results and caveats for the whole study, not just this receptor: Only the TCR beta chain was sequenced and analyzed. Compared with newly diagnosed patients, persistent Graves' disease patients had lower TCR Shannon entropy and fewer highly expanded clones, which suggests clonal expansion. A larger number of public clonotypes was shared among persistent patients (2,741) than among newly diagnosed patients (approximately 930). The authors acknowledged the small sample size as a limitation that may reduce accuracy. The study examined only peripheral blood because the primary lesion, thyroid tissue, could not be accessed.

Library prep was done by multiplex PCR. Reads for this sample came from an Illumina HiSeq 4000. TCR beta libraries were built with iRepertoire HTBI primers and Arm-PCR amplification of CDR3 regions. Gel purification was performed on PCR products prior to sequencing. For the original study's pipeline: Gene usage analysis of CDR3 amino acid clonotypes relied on the approximately 68 TRBV and about 13 TRBJ segments identified across samples. COPE and FqMerger were used to merge filtered high-quality paired reads into contigs. BLAST was used to align contigs to the IMGT TRBV, TRBD and TRBJ reference genes, and CDR3 was defined following IMGT. Any clonotype with a frequency above 0.1% was classified as a highly expanded clone. Shannon entropy served as the measure of repertoire diversity, while the Gini coefficient captured V-J evenness. A clonotype found in more than one individual was treated as public. Using fastp trimming at Q25 and MiXCR clonotype assembly, TCRdb reanalyzed the public sequencing data and kept in-frame beta chains. CDR3 protein sequences are deduplicated, and each keeps its most common genes and DNA. The V and J calls follow TCRdb's processing rather than the paper's. This sample has more than 650,000 distinct CDR3 sequences in its table, and roughly 30% of those were observed once. Under 55% of the sample goes to the ten largest clones.

The time point label corresponds to: persistent/refractory GD, antithyroid drugs over 5 years with positive TRAb. For both TCR sequencing and RNA sequencing, RNA was extracted from PBMCs in TRIzol. The diagnosis of Graves' disease followed American Thyroid Association guidelines. Patients for the study were recruited at an endocrinology department in Xi'an, China. Each patient gave 8.5 to 9.5 milliliters of peripheral blood, collected in an EDTA anticoagulant tube. PBMCs were isolated by Ficoll Paque Plus density gradient separation without further T cell sorting. RNA quality was checked with an Agilent 2100 Bioanalyzer and agarose gel, and concentration with a NanoDrop 2000. This TCR derives from a female donor with Graves disease. The sample consisted of peripheral blood mononuclear cells (PBMCs), taken when the disease was refractory, from a patient treated with antithyroid drugs.

CDR3 sequence: CASSYGAGQGSSYNSPLHF. The DNA sequence is given as TGTGCCAGCAGTTACGGGGCCGGACAGGGAAGCTCCTATAATTCACCCCTCCACTTT. Recombination linked TRBV6-4 to TRBJ1-6, with 8 junctional bases fitting TRBD1. Per the germline V gene, MRHNA is the CDR1 and SNTAGT is the CDR2. Here V drops 5 bases and J drops 0 bases, and the junction holds 12 bases not matched to any gene. Taken from cysteine to phenylalanine, the CDR3 has 19 residues. Of the read, only the CDR3 DNA is kept; its 57 bases are in frame from base 1.